This T cell receptor (beta chain) was identified during a study of T cell repertoires in cytomegalovirus infection. Study-level findings and limits: Dominating the ex vivo response were HLA-C-restricted CMV-specific TCR beta clonotypes. CMV carriers having the relevant HLA were flagged by cumulative public TCR beta family frequency.

Points on this clonotype: The antigen is not known.

Each CDR3 protein is one row after TCRdb ran MiXCR on the reads. The data show fewer than 200,000 distinct CDR3 sequences, about 21% seen once. This clonotype originated in a human donor in good health (CMV status not recorded). Some clones in this sample may be carry-over from other donors' samples. The specimen was PBMCs.

CDR3 bases: TGTGCCAGCAGTGATACCGTAGCGGGAGAGGGGAGCCATGAGCAGTTCTTC. Translation: CASSDTVAGEGSHEQFF. This sequence joins TRBV6-4 and TRBJ2-1; 9 nucleotides align to TRBD2. The CDR3 runs to 17 residues. After removal of 3 bases from V and 8 bases from J, the junction contained 14 bases not matched to a gene. The V gene's germline CDR1 is MRHNA and CDR2 SNTAGT.